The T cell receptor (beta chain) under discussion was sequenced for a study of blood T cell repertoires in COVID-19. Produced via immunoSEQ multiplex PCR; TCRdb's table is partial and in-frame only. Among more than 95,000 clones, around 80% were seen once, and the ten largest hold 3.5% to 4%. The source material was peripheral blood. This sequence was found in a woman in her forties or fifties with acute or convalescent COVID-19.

The chain's CDR3 is CASSDYGRHNTGELFF. CDR3 bases: TGTGCCAGCAGCGATTACGGGAGGCATAACACCGGGGAGCTGTTTTTT. This sequence joins TRBV3-1 (or the pseudogene TRBV3-2) and TRBJ2-2; 7 bases are a match to TRBD2. Germline CDR1 LGHDT, CDR2 YNNKEL (reference sequence). V shed 5 bases, J shed 2 bases, and the junction held 8 bases outside the gene matches. The CDR3 totals 16 residues.